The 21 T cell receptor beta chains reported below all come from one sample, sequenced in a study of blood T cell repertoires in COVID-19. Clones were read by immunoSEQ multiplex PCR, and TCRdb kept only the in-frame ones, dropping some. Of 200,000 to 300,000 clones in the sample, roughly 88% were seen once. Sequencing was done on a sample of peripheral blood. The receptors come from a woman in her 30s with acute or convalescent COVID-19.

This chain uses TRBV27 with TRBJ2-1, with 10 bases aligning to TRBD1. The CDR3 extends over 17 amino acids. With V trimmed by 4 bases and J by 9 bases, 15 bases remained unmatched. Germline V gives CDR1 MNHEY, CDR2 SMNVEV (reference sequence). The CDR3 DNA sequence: TGTGCCAGCAGTTCAACCCCTCCGGGACAGGGGAACGCTGAGCAGTTCTTC. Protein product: CASSSTPPGQGNAEQFF.

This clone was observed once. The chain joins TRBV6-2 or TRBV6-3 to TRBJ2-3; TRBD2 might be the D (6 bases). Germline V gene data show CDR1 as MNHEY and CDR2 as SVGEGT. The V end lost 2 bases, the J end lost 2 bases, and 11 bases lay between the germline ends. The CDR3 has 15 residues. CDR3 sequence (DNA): TGTGCCAGCAGTTACGGACTATTCTACACAGATACGCAGTATTTT. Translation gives CASSYGLFYTDTQYF.

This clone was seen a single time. The DNA of the CDR3 is TGTGCCAGTAGTATCAGGACAGGGGGCGAAAAACTGTTTTTT. It translates to CASSIRTGGEKLFF. The chain has TRBV19 and TRBJ1-4; TRBD1 aligns across 11 bases. Germline loops: CDR1 LNHDA, CDR2 SQIVND (reference sequence). The CDR3 has 14 amino acids. V shed 3 bases and J 8 bases; nucleotides not matched to a gene: 2.

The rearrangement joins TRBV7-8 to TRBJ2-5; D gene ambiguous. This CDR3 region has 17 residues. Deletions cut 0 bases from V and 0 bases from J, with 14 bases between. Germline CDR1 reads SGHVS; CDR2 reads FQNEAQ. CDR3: CASSLARRGLYQETQYF. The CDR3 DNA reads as TGTGCCAGCAGCTTAGCGCGCCGCGGCCTGTACCAAGAGACCCAGTACTTC. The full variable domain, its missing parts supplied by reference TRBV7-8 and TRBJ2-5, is GAGVSQSPRYKVAKRGQDVALRCDPISGHVSLFWYQQALGQGPEFLTYFQNEAQLDKSGLPSDRFFAERPEGSVSTLKIQRTQQEDSAVYLCASSLARRGLYQETQYFGPGTRLLVL.

CDR3 protein: CASSVTGDGNEQYF. CDR3 nucleotide sequence: TGTGCCAGCAGCGTGACAGGGGATGGGAACGAGCAGTACTTC. This chain connects TRBV9 to TRBJ2-7; 8 bases fit TRBD1. The CDR3 is 14 amino acids. In germline, CDR1 is SGDLS, CDR2 YYNGEE. The junction had 6 bases not matched to a gene; V was cut back by 2 bases and J by 5 bases.

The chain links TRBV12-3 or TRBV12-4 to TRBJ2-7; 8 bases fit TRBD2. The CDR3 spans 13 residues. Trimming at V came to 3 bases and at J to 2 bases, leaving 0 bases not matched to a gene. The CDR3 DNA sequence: TGTGCCAGCAGTTTCGGGGGGGCCTACGAGCAGTACTTC. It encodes CASSFGGAYEQYF.

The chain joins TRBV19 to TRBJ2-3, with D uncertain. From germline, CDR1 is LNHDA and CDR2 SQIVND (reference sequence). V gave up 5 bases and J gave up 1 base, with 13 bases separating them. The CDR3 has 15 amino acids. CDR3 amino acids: CASSVLHSGTDTQYF. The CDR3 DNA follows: TGTGCCAGTAGTGTCCTCCACTCCGGCACAGATACGCAGTATTTT.

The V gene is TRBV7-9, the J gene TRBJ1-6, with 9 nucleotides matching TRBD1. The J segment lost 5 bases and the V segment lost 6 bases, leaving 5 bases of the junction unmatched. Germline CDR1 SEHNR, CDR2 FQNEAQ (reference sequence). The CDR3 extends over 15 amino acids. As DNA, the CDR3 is TGTGCCAGCAGATCTGGACAGGGGAATAATTCACCCCTCCACTTT. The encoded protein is CASRSGQGNNSPLHF.

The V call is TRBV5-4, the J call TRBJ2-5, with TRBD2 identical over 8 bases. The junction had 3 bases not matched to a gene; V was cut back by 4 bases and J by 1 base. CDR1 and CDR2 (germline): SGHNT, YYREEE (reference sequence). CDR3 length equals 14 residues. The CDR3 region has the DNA TGTGCCAGCAGCAGTACTAGCGGCCAAGAGACCCAGTACTTC. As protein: CASSSTSGQETQYF. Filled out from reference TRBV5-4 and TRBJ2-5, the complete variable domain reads ETGVTQSPTHLIKTRGQQVTLRCSSQSGHNTVSWYQQALGQGPQFIFQYYREEENGRGNFPPRFSGLQFPNYSSELNVNALELDDSALYLCASSSTSGQETQYFGPGTRLLVL.

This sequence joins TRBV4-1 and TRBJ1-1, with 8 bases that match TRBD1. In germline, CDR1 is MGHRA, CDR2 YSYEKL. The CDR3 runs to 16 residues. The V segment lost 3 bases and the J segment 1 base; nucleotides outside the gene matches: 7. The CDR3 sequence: CASSQPTQGGNTEAFF. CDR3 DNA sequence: TGCGCCAGCAGCCAGCCCACACAGGGGGGGAACACTGAAGCTTTCTTT.

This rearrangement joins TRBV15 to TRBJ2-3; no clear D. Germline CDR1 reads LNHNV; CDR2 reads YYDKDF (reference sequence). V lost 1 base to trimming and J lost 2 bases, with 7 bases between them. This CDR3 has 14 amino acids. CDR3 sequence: CATSRGHNTDTQYF. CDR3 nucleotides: TGTGCCACCAGCAGAGGACACAACACAGATACGCAGTATTTT.

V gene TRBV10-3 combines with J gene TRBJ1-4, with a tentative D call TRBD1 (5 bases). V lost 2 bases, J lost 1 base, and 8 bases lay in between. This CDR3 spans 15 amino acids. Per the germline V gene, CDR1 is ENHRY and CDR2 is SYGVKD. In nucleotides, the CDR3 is TGTGCCATCAGTGAGACAGGCCTAACTAATGAAAAACTGTTTTTT. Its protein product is CAISETGLTNEKLFF.

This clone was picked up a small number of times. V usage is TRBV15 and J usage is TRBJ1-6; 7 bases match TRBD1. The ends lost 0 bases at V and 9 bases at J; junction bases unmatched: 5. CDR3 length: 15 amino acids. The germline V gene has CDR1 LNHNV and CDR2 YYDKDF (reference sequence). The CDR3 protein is CATSRDKGGGSPLHF. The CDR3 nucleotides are TGTGCCACCAGCAGAGACAAAGGGGGCGGTTCACCCCTCCACTTT.

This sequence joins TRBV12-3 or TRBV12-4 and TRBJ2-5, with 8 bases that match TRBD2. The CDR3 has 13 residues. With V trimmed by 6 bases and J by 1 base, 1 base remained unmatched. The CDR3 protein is CASRTSAQETQYF. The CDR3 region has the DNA TGTGCCAGCAGGACTAGCGCCCAAGAGACCCAGTACTTC.

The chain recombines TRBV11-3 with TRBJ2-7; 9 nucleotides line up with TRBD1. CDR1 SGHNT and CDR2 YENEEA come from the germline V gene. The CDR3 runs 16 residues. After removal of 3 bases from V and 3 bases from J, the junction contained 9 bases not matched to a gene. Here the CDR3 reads CASSFRGQGLNYEQYF. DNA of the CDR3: TGTGCCAGCAGCTTTAGGGGACAGGGCCTAAACTACGAGCAGTACTTC.

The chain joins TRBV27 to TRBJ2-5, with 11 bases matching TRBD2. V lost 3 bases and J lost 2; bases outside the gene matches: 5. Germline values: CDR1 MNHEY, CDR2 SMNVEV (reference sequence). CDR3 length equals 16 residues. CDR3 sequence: CASSFSRLAGQETQYF. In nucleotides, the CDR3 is TGTGCCAGCAGTTTCTCGAGACTAGCGGGACAAGAGACCCAGTACTTC.

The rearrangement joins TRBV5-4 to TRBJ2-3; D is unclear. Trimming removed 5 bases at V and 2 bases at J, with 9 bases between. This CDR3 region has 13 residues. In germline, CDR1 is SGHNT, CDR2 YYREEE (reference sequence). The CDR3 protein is CASREQNTDTQYF. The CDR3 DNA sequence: TGTGCCAGCAGGGAACAGAACACAGATACGCAGTATTTT.

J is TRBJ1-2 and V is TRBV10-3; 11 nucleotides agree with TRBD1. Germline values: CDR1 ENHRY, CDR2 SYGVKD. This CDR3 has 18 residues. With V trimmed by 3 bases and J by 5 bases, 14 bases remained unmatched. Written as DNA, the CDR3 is TGTGCCATCAGTGAATTCACCGGGACAGGGGGAAATTGGTATGGCTACACCTTC. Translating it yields CAISEFTGTGGNWYGYTF.

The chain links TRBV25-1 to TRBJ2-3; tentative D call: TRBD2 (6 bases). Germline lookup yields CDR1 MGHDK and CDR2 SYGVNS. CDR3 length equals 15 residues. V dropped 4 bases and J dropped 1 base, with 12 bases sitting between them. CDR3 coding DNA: TGTGCCAGCAGTGGCCCATGGAGGGGCACAGATACGCAGTATTTT. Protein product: CASSGPWRGTDTQYF.

DNA of the CDR3: TGTGCCAGTAGTATAGATGTAATGAGGGCAAGTCAGCCCCAGCATTTT. This gives the protein CASSIDVMRASQPQHF. This chain links TRBV19 with TRBJ1-5; D ambiguous. This CDR3 is built from 16 residues. Trimming cost V 0 bases and J 6 bases, with 15 bases left between them. Germline V lookup: CDR1 LNHDA, CDR2 SQIVND (reference sequence).

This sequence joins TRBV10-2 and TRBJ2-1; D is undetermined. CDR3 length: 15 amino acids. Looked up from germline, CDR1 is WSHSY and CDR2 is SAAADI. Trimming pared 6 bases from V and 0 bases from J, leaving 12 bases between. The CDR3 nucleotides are TGCGCCAGCAGGGCTGACTCTGGCTCCTACAATGAGCAGTTCTTC. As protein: CASRADSGSYNEQFF.